This T cell receptor (beta chain) was recovered during a study of blood T cells in healthy people across ages. With 6 bases removed from V and 2 bases from J, the gap between germline ends came to 14 bases. The CDR3 consists of 14 residues. Germline lookup yields CDR1 MNHNS and CDR2 SASEGT. This clonotype was picked up a small number of times. The target antigen is unknown. General observations from the study: Donor CMV status was unknown, possibly confounding expanded clonotype changes.

Through a sample-barcoded 5' primer and a J-beta primer mix, a second PCR was run for roughly 6 to 12 cycles. TCRdb independently ran MiXCR on the 5' RACE reads; one entry per CDR3 protein. The sample holds hundreds of thousands of distinct CDR3 sequences; 58% are singletons and the top ten take about 20%. Sequencing was done on a sample of blood. This chain connects TRBV6-1 to TRBJ2-7; D is perhaps TRBD1 or TRBD2 (6 bases each). The TCR sequence derives from a man aged 30 to 39 in good health. This CDR3 is CASRSGGQPYEQYF. As DNA, the CDR3 is TGTGCCAGCAGATCTGGGGGGCAGCCCTACGAGCAGTACTTC.